This T cell receptor beta chain was profiled in a study of blood T cell repertoires in COVID-19 (dated by TCRdb to about 2020). Regarding the research as a whole: Samples from collaborators originated in the United States, Italy and Spain and spanned both the acute and convalescent phases of COVID-19. The prospective study material was composed of cDNA or gDNA derived from T cells, B-cell-depleted T cells, or PBMCs. The dataset comprised deeply sampled blood TCRbeta repertoires from subjects exposed to, actively infected with, or recovered from COVID-19. The repertoires were released in a freely available public database meant as a resource for research on the immune response to SARS-CoV-2. The samples were drawn from the first 160 participants of the ongoing ImmuneRACE study and from some 1,300 subjects provided by 6 global collaborators. The sample metadata nearly always contained a de-identified subject ID, COVID-19 status, age in years and sex. Where HLA class I and class II types were available, the types were taken from metadata supplied by the sample provider, not from assay-based typing. Broader findings and caveats from the paper: The amount of clinical and demographic metadata varied by source and participant and was provided uncurated.

One collaborating source in Seattle enrolled patients during active infection and followed them longitudinally through the course of disease. Collaborating institutions collected whole blood in K2EDTA tubes following their own protocols. For TCRbeta analysis, collaborator samples were shipped as frozen whole blood, as isolated PBMCs, or as DNA extracted from either sample type. Trimmed from V: 1 base; trimmed from J: 2 bases; junction bases lacking a gene match: 10. Reading the germline V gene (reference sequence) gives CDR1 PRHDT and CDR2 FYEKMQ. Its CDR3 holds 18 amino acids, cysteine through phenylalanine. Left in the record is the CDR3 DNA by itself, 54 bases read in frame from the first base. In the case of this clone: Its antigen has not been determined. There are no base qualities to consult, and no much larger clone falls within one base.

TCRbeta CDR3 regions were amplified from genomic DNA by means of the immunoSEQ Assay, a bias-controlled multiplex PCR. For the original study's pipeline: The number of nucleated cells in each sample was estimated from the amplification of reference gene primers within the assay. To quantify the absolute abundance of each unique TCRbeta CDR3 rearrangement, sequence reads were collapsed and filtered. For each sample, productive Simpson clonality was calculated as the square root of Simpson's diversity index over productive rearrangements. Entries here come from immuneACCESS through TCRdb and include only in-frame sequences with V and J called. Some clones fail to appear in such tables; in the studies checked, an unresolved V gene covers under half of the shortfall, and the cause of the remainder is unknown. The DNA gave D and trimming, while V, J and clone size come from that table. Here the sample has tens of thousands of clones; over 75% occur a single time. Jointly, the top ten make up 15% to 20% of the sample.

The rearranged chain carries TRBV13 and TRBJ2-1, with 8 central nucleotides matching TRBD2. The sequencing sample was made of peripheral blood. This receptor was identified in a woman in her sixties with COVID-19, enrolled during active disease. The sequenced DNA: TGTGCCAGCAGCTTAGATCGGGAGGGCCAAGGAGCCTACAATGAGCAGTTCTTC. This sequence encodes CASSLDREGQGAYNEQFF.